Sequencing of this TCR beta chain was carried out in a study of blood T cell repertoires in COVID-19. The germline V and J ends were trimmed by 10 bases and 3 bases, with 12 bases remaining between them. Germline CDR1 is LNHDA and CDR2 is SQIVND (reference sequence). The CDR3 loop spans 12 amino acids. Source study methods: The assay estimated nucleated cells by amplifying reference gene primers. Here immunoSEQ multiplex PCR was the method, and the copy in TCRdb shows in-frame clones only, minus some. Clonal size and the V and J genes are those of that table, whereas D and trimming came from the DNA. The table lists 97,000 or so clones, 91% of them singletons, with roughly 4.5% in the top ten.

Sequenced material: peripheral blood. V usage is TRBV19 and J usage is TRBJ2-5; tentative D call: TRBD2 (6 bases). The TCR originated in a man aged 18 to 30 with acute or convalescent COVID-19. The chain's CDR3 is CATGLSKETQYF. The CDR3 region has the DNA TGTGCCACCGGACTATCTAAAGAGACCCAGTACTTC.